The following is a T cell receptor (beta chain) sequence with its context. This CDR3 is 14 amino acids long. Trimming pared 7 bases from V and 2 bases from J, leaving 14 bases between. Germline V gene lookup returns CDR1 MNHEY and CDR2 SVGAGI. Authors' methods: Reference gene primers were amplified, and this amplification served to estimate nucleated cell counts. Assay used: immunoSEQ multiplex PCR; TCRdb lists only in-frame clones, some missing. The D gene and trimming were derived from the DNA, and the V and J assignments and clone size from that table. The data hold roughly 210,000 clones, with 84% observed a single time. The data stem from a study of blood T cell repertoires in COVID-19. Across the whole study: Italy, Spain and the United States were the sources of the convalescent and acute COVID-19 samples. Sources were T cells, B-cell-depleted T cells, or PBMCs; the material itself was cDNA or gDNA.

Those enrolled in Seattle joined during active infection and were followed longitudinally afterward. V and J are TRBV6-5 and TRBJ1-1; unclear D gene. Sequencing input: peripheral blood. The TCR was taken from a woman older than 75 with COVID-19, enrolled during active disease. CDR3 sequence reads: CASTKLPDNTEAFF. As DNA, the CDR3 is TGTGCCAGCACCAAGCTCCCTGATAACACTGAAGCTTTCTTT.